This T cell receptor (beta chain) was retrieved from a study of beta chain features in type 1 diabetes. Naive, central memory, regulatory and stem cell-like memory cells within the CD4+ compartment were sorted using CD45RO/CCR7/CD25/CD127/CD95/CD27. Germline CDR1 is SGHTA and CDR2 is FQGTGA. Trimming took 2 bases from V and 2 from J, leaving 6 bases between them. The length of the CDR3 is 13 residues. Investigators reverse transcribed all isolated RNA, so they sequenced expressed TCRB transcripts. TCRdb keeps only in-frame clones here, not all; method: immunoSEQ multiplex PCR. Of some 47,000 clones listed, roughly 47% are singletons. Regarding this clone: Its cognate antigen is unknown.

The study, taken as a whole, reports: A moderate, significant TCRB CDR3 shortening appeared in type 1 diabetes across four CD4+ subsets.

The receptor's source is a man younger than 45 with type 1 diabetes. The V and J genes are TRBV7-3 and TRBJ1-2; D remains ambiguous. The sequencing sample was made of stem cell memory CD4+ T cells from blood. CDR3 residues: CASSLGQNYGYTF. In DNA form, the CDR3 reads TGTGCCAGCAGCTTAGGTCAGAACTATGGCTACACCTTC.